One and the same sample provided the 2 T cell receptor beta chains below, sequenced in a study of blood T cells in healthy people across ages. Alongside a J-beta primer mix, a sample-barcoded 5' primer served in a second PCR lasting about 7 to 12 cycles. TCRdb re-derived calls from the 5' RACE reads in MiXCR, one entry per CDR3 protein. Of about 830,000 distinct CDR3 sequences detected, more than 45% appear once; the ten largest clones hold approximately 20%. Sequenced material: blood. These receptors came from a man aged 25 to 40 in good health.

The chain links TRBV7-2 to TRBJ1-2, with D perhaps TRBD1 (6 bases). Germline V lookup: CDR1 SGHTA, CDR2 FQGNSA. This CDR3 region has 15 residues. The ends were cut back, 1 base at V and 7 bases at J, with 16 bases in the middle. CDR3 sequence (DNA): TGTGCCAGCAGCTTAGACGGGGGGGGCTCTATTGGCTACACCTTC. Its translation is CASSLDGGGSIGYTF. The whole variable domain, filled in from reference TRBV7-2 and TRBJ1-2, reads GAGVSQSPSNKVTEKGKDVELRCDPISGHTALYWYRQSLGQGLEFLIYFQGNSAPDKSGLPSDRFSAERTGGSVSTLTIQRTQQEDSAVYLCASSLDGGGSIGYTFGSGTRLTVV.

The V call is TRBV15, the J call TRBJ2-5; D is undetermined. Germline lookup yields CDR1 LNHNV and CDR2 YYDKDF (reference sequence). The CDR3 totals 15 residues. V was pared by 0 bases and J by 5 bases, with 13 bases between. CDR3 residues: CATSRDVGDWETQYF. The CDR3 DNA reads TGTGCCACCAGCAGAGATGTCGGCGACTGGGAGACCCAGTACTTC.